Sequencing of this T cell receptor (beta chain) was carried out in a study of shared clonotypes between healthy human individuals. The CDR3 runs 9 residues. Trimming pared 2 bases from V and 6 bases from J, leaving 0 bases between. The germline V gene encodes CDR1 SGDLS and CDR2 YYNGEE. To note about this clone: Antigen unknown.

Naive CD8 cells, CD45RO-negative and positively selected for CCR7, excluded terminally differentiated effector memory CD45RA+ cells. The DNA input per sorted-subset replicate PCR was about 220 ng, corresponding to 32,000 or so T cell genomes. Profiled with immunoSEQ multiplex PCR; TCRdb holds only in-frame clones, not every one. The sample consists of around 2,000,000 clones, just over 90% of them appearing once. Study-level points and caveats: Across a handful of donors, naive CD4 shared about 5%, naive CD8 more than 3%, memory CD4 over 2%, memory CD8 around 0.42%. Sampling covered nothing but blood. Tissue TCR repertoires likely differ from those found in blood. Clonotypes not shared had lower generation probabilities than those common to all four donors.

This clonotype originated in a young man in good health. Some clones in this sample may be carry-over from other donors' samples. The sample was naive CD8+ T cells from PBMCs. The chain recombines TRBV9 with TRBJ2-7; D is unresolved. This CDR3 is CASSVEQYF. The CDR3 coding sequence is TGTGCCAGCAGCGTCGAGCAGTACTTC. The variable domain in full, completed from reference TRBV9 and TRBJ2-7, reads DSGVTQTPKHLITATGQRVTLRCSPRSGDLSVYWYQQSLDQGLQFLIQYYNGEERAKGNILERFSAQQFPDLHSELNLSSLELGDSALYFCASSVEQYFGPGTRLTVT.